This TCR beta chain derives from a study of Graves' ophthalmopathy and Graves' hyperthyroidism. Study-wide findings and caveats: Blood also contained most of the expanded thyroid clonotypes above 0.001 frequency.

Disease in donors with ophthalmopathy had moderate-to-severe activity, CAS ≥3, NOSPECS ≥4 and under 3 months' duration. Physicians reached a diagnosis by relying on clinical symptoms, serum thyroxine, TRAb, thyroid ultrasound and orbital computed tomography. Fresh peripheral blood, roughly 10 ml, was the PBMC source. This clonotype showed up many times. Its antigen remains unknown. From germline, CDR1 is SGHTA and CDR2 FQGNSA. The germline V and J ends were trimmed by 4 bases and 5 bases, with 6 bases remaining between them. The CDR3 consists of 11 residues. RNA transcripts were the source from which TCR beta CDR3 regions were amplified. Following a first-round RT-PCR that used HTBI primers, a second-round multiplex PCR was carried out. From the multiplex PCR reads, TCRdb called clonotypes with MiXCR, one entry per CDR3 protein. The sample records 600,000 to 950,000 distinct CDR3 sequences, roughly 40% being singletons.

Material: peripheral blood. This clonotype was sampled from an adult man with Graves' ophthalmopathy. The chain couples TRBV7-2 to TRBJ2-7; unclear D gene. The CDR3 sequence is CASSYGNEQYF. The CDR3 bases are TGTGCCAGCAGCTACGGCAACGAGCAGTACTTC. The whole variable domain, filled in from reference TRBV7-2 and TRBJ2-7, reads GAGVSQSPSNKVTEKGKDVELRCDPISGHTALYWYRQSLGQGLEFLIYFQGNSAPDKSGLPSDRFSAERTGGSVSTLTIQRTQQEDSAVYLCASSYGNEQYFGPGTRLTVT.